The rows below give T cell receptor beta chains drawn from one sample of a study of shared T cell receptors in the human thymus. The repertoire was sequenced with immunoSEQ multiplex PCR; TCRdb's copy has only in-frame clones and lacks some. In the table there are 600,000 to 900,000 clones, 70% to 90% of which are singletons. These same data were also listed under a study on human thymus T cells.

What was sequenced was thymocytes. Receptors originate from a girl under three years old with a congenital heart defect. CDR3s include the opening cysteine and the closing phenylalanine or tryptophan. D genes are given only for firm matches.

CDR3nt: TGTGCCAGCAGCTCCGGCTCTGGAAACACCATATATTTT
CDR3aa: CASSSGSGNTIYF
v_gene: TRBV9
d_gene: .
j_gene: TRBJ1-3

CDR3nt: TGTGCCAGTTCCCCGGGAGATACGCAGTATTTT
CDR3aa: CASSPGDTQYF
v_gene: TRBV6-6
d_gene: .
j_gene: TRBJ2-3

CDR3nt: TGTGCCAGTAGTACGGGCGGCCCGGGAGGTGAGCAGTTCTTC
CDR3aa: CASSTGGPGGEQFF
v_gene: TRBV19
d_gene: TRBD2
j_gene: TRBJ2-1

CDR3nt: TGTGCCAGCAGTCCAAACCAGACAGTGACGGATGGCTACACCTTC
CDR3aa: CASSPNQTVTDGYTF
v_gene: TRBV27
d_gene: .
j_gene: TRBJ1-2

CDR3nt: TGTGCCAGCAGTGTGGGGACAGGGGTTGAGAACACTGAAGCTTTCTTT
CDR3aa: CASSVGTGVENTEAFF
v_gene: TRBV25-1
d_gene: TRBD1
j_gene: TRBJ1-1

CDR3nt: TGTGCCAGCAGCTCACCGCCGGGTAGAGATACGCAGTATTTT
CDR3aa: CASSSPPGRDTQYF
v_gene: TRBV7-8
d_gene: .
j_gene: TRBJ2-3

CDR3nt: TGTGCCAGCAGCCCCCGACAGGATCCCTATGGCTACACCTTC
CDR3aa: CASSPRQDPYGYTF
v_gene: TRBV11-2
d_gene: .
j_gene: TRBJ1-2

CDR3nt: TGTGCCAGCAGCTTATTCGGGGGATGGGGCAATCAGCCCCAGCATTTT
CDR3aa: CASSLFGGWGNQPQHF
v_gene: TRBV5-6
d_gene: .
j_gene: TRBJ1-5

CDR3nt: TGTGCCAGCAGTTTTAACAGCTCTGGAAACACCATATATTTT
CDR3aa: CASSFNSSGNTIYF
v_gene: TRBV27
d_gene: .
j_gene: TRBJ1-3

CDR3nt: TGTGCCAGCAGTGAACCCAGGGATGAAAAACTGTTTTTT
CDR3aa: CASSEPRDEKLFF
v_gene: TRBV2
d_gene: .
j_gene: TRBJ1-4